The next 23 T cell receptor beta chains were all read from a single sample in a study of blood T cell repertoires in COVID-19. Assay used: immunoSEQ multiplex PCR; TCRdb lists only in-frame clones, some missing. This sample has approximately 100,000 clones, with nearly 90% found just once. The sample consisted of peripheral blood. The source is a woman aged 60-75 years with acute or convalescent COVID-19.

This chain uses TRBV18 with TRBJ1-4; the match to TRBD1 covers 7 bases. CDR3 length: 15 residues. CDR1 is KGHSH and CDR2 is LQKENI in the germline V gene. Germline trimming cut 1 base from V and 2 bases from J; bases unmatched to any gene: 1. The CDR3 here is CASSPLQGTNEKLFF. CDR3 in DNA: TGTGCCAGCTCACCACTACAGGGGACTAATGAAAAACTGTTTTTT.

This clone was detected a few times. The chain is built from TRBV30 and TRBJ2-1; possible D gene TRBD1, 6 bases. This CDR3 spans 13 amino acids. Deletions cut 5 bases from V and 0 bases from J, with 8 bases between. Germline CDR1 reads GTSNPN; CDR2 reads SVGIG (reference sequence). Written as DNA, the CDR3 is TGTGCCTGGGACAGGTCCTCCTACAATGAGCAGTTCTTC. This gives the protein CAWDRSSYNEQFF.

In DNA, the CDR3 is TGTGCCAGCAACGAGGGGGCGGGCTATGGCTACACCTTC. It yields the protein CASNEGAGYGYTF. This chain uses TRBV5-5 with TRBJ1-2; 7 bases align to TRBD1. The germline V gene has CDR1 SGHKS and CDR2 YYEKEE (reference sequence). V shed 6 bases and J 4 bases; nucleotides not matched to a gene: 6. This CDR3 region has 13 residues.

The DNA for the CDR3 is TGCGCCAGCAGCCCCGGAAGACAGGAACCGTACACCTTC. Translation: CASSPGRQEPYTF. The rearrangement links TRBV5-1 to TRBJ1-2, with D tentatively TRBD1 (6 bases). This CDR3 has 13 residues. Germline values: CDR1 SGHRS, CDR2 YFSETQ. V dropped 4 bases and J dropped 11 bases, with 18 bases sitting between them.

CDR3 nucleotide sequence: TGTGCCAGCAGTTTTGACCAGGCGGAGACCCAGTACTTC. This sequence encodes CASSFDQAETQYF. The chain couples TRBV12-3 or TRBV12-4 to TRBJ2-5; D gene ambiguous. Trimming took off 3 bases at V and 5 bases at J, with 10 bases between the two ends. This CDR3 comprises 13 residues.

V usage is TRBV28 and J usage is TRBJ2-2; weak D call: TRBD1 (5 bases). The V and J ends lost 7 bases and 5 bases respectively, with 20 bases between them. The CDR3 covers 16 residues. Germline values: CDR1 MDHEN, CDR2 SYDVKM. The CDR3 loop reads CASNQVRGMETGELFF. CDR3 DNA: TGTGCCAGCAACCAAGTAAGGGGTATGGAAACCGGGGAGCTGTTTTTT.

The V gene is TRBV9, the J gene TRBJ2-6, with D unclear. Germline CDR1 SGDLS, CDR2 YYNGEE. Trimming cost V 4 bases and J 1 base, with 12 bases left between them. This CDR3 region has 16 residues. This CDR3 is CASSPRGVSGANVLTF. The CDR3 DNA is TGTGCCAGCAGCCCCCGCGGTGTGTCTGGGGCCAACGTCCTGACTTTC.

This rearrangement joins TRBV5-4 to TRBJ2-5, with 9 bases identical to TRBD1. V dropped 3 bases and J dropped 2; count of bases not matched to a gene: 8. Germline V gene data show CDR1 as SGHNT and CDR2 as YYREEE (reference sequence). The CDR3 is made up of 16 amino acids. CDR3 nucleotide sequence: TGTGCCAGCAGCTCCCGGGACAGGGTTGGGCAAGAGACCCAGTACTTC. It encodes CASSSRDRVGQETQYF.

The chain recombines TRBV5-5 with TRBJ1-1; a possible D gene is TRBD1 (5 bases). CDR3 length: 11 residues. The V gene lost 0 bases and the J gene lost 14 bases, with 11 bases spanning the gap. Germline CDR1 and CDR2: SGHKS and YYEKEE (reference sequence). DNA for the CDR3: TGTGCCAGCAGCTTGGAAGGGAGGGGATTCTTT. This gives the protein CASSLEGRGFF.

This chain joins TRBV24-1 and TRBJ2-1; 7 nucleotides line up with TRBD2. J was trimmed by 4 bases and V by 0 bases; bases with no gene match: 5. The CDR3 is 16 amino acids. Per the germline V gene, CDR1 is KGHDR and CDR2 is SFDVKD. The chain's CDR3 is CATSDLVGGSYNEQFF. The CDR3 DNA is TGTGCCACCAGTGATTTGGTTGGCGGGAGTTACAATGAGCAGTTCTTC.

The sample holds many counts of this clone. J is TRBJ2-1 and V is TRBV3-1 (or the pseudogene TRBV3-2); TRBD2 agrees at 7 bases. The CDR3 length is 15 residues. The germline V gene encodes CDR1 LGHDT and CDR2 YNNKEL (reference sequence). The V segment lost 4 bases and the J segment 3 bases; nucleotides outside the gene matches: 6. CDR3 coding DNA: TGTGCCAGCAGCCCCGGTGAGCGGGGCTACAATGAGCAGTTCTTC. This codes for CASSPGERGYNEQFF.

The rearrangement joins TRBV12-3 or TRBV12-4 to TRBJ1-2; D is unresolved. CDR3 length: 12 residues. The germline V and J ends were trimmed by 4 bases and 7 bases, with 10 bases remaining between them. CDR3 sequence: CASSSGVSGYTF. In nucleotides, the CDR3 is TGTGCCAGCAGTTCGGGAGTTTCTGGCTACACCTTC.

V gene TRBV29-1 combines with J gene TRBJ2-1; D not certain. V lost 1 base and J lost 0, with 10 bases in between. The CDR3 has 15 residues. Germline CDR1 SQVTM, CDR2 ANQGSEA. In DNA form, the CDR3 reads TGCAGCGTTGAAGGACACCCAAGCTCCTACAATGAGCAGTTCTTC. Amino acids: CSVEGHPSSYNEQFF.

V is TRBV9 and J is TRBJ1-2; 10 bases are shared with TRBD1. CDR1 is SGDLS and CDR2 is YYNGEE in the germline V gene. This CDR3 is 15 amino acids long. V shed 4 bases and J 5 bases; nucleotides not matched to a gene: 8. CDR3 sequence: CASSPLDRGWYGYTF. The CDR3 nucleotides are TGTGCCAGCAGCCCCCTGGACAGGGGGTGGTATGGCTACACCTTC.

This clone has only a few counts. J is TRBJ1-1 and V is TRBV30, with D maybe TRBD1 (6 bases). V lost 1 base to trimming and J lost 3 bases, with 12 bases between them. The CDR3 is 14 amino acids. Germline CDR1 and CDR2: GTSNPN and SVGIG (reference sequence). The CDR3 is CAWSAIDRYTEAFF. The CDR3 coding sequence is TGTGCCTGGAGTGCGATCGACAGGTACACTGAAGCTTTCTTT. Full variable domain (outside the CDR3, taken from reference TRBV30 and TRBJ1-1): SQTIHQWPATLVQPVGSPLSLECTVEGTSNPNLYWYRQAAGRGLQLLFYSVGIGQISSEVPQNLSASRPQDRQFILSSKKLLLSDSGFYLCAWSAIDRYTEAFFGQGTRLTVV.

V gene TRBV5-1 combines with J gene TRBJ2-3, with 8 bases that match TRBD2. V lost 3 bases to trimming and J lost 4 bases; unmatched junction nucleotides: 10. The germline gives CDR1 SGHRS, CDR2 YFSETQ. CDR3 length equals 16 residues. Here the CDR3 DNA reads TGCGCCAGCAGCTCCGAAGGCGGGAGGATGGCAGATACGCAGTATTTT. Protein sequence: CASSSEGGRMADTQYF.

This clone was observed a few times. This sequence joins TRBV18 and TRBJ2-1, with TRBD1 matching over 8 bases. After removal of 2 bases from V and 7 bases from J, the junction contained 7 bases not matched to a gene. This CDR3 spans 15 amino acids. Looked up from germline, CDR1 is KGHSH and CDR2 is LQKENI. The CDR3 region has the DNA TGTGCCAGCTCACCAGGGCAGGGGGCGAGTAATGAGCAGTTCTTC. Encoded protein: CASSPGQGASNEQFF.

V and J are TRBV28 and TRBJ1-2; 9 positions match TRBD1. In germline, CDR1 is MDHEN, CDR2 SYDVKM. J gave up 5 bases and V 8 bases, and 0 bases lay outside the gene matches. There are 11 residues in the CDR3. CDR3 in DNA: TGTGCCAGCGACAGGGGGTATGGCTACACCTTC. It translates to CASDRGYGYTF.

The chain uses TRBV11-2 and TRBJ1-4; 7 nucleotides agree with TRBD1. V dropped 8 bases and J dropped 8; count of bases not matched to a gene: 17. This CDR3 is 16 amino acids long. Germline CDR1 SGHAT, CDR2 FQNNGV. CDR3 DNA: TGTGCCAGCCTCGCGGGTTCTAGGGGGCGTCGAGAAAAACTGTTTTTT. Translating gives CASLAGSRGRREKLFF. Full variable domain (missing parts from reference TRBV11-2 and TRBJ1-4): EAGVAQSPRYKIIEKRQSVAFWCNPISGHATLYWYQQILGQGPKLLIQFQNNGVVDDSQLPKDRFSAERLKGVDSTLKIQPAKLEDSAVYLCASLAGSRGRREKLFFGSGTQLSVL.

The rearrangement links TRBV4-2 to TRBJ1-2; TRBD1 agrees at 7 bases. Germline CDR1 and CDR2: LGHNA and YNFKEQ. V was clipped by 4 bases and J by 3 bases; unmatched bases: 8. CDR3 length: 15 residues. CDR3 amino acids: CASSPGRGLDYGYTF. As DNA, the CDR3 is TGTGCCAGCAGCCCCGGGAGGGGGCTTGACTATGGCTACACCTTC.

The chain links TRBV3-1 (or the pseudogene TRBV3-2) to TRBJ2-7; no firm D call. Germline CDR1 and CDR2: LGHDT and YNNKEL (reference sequence). The V gene lost 0 bases and the J gene lost 6 bases, with 9 bases spanning the gap. This CDR3 is built from 13 residues. The CDR3 protein is CASSQDQLSEQYF. CDR3 bases: TGTGCCAGCAGCCAAGATCAGTTGTCCGAGCAGTACTTC.

This chain uses TRBV6-6 with TRBJ1-3; TRBD1 aligns across 7 bases. The CDR3 extends over 17 amino acids. The trim removed 5 bases at V and 1 base at J, leaving 11 bases unmatched. The germline V gene has CDR1 MNHNY and CDR2 SVGAGI (reference sequence). The CDR3 DNA reads as TGTGCCAGCAGTCCCCGGGTGAGGGGGCTTTCTGGAAACACCATATATTTT. This translates into CASSPRVRGLSGNTIYF.

This sequence joins TRBV6-5 and TRBJ1-1; tentatively, D is TRBD1 (5 bases). Deletions cut 5 bases from V and 6 bases from J, with 16 bases between. CDR1 and CDR2 (germline): MNHEY, SVGAGI. This CDR3 has 14 amino acids. The CDR3 here is CASSLTRAKAEAFF. For the CDR3, the DNA is TGTGCCAGCAGTCTGACCAGGGCGAAAGCTGAAGCTTTCTTT.